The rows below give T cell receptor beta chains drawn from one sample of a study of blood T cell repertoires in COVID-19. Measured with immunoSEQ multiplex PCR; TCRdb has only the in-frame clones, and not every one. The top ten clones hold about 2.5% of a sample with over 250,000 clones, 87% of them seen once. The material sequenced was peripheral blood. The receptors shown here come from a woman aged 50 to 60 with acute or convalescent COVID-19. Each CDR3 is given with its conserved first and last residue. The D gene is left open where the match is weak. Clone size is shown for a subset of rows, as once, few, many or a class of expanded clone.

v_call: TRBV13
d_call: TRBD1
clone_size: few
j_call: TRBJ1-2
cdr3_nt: TGTGCCAGCAGCTTACGGGACAGGGTAGCCCCTGGCTATGGCTACACCTTC
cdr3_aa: CASSLRDRVAPGYGYTF

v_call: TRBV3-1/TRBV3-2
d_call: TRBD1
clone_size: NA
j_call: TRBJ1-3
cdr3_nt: TGTGCCAGCAGCCCTCTTGACAGGGCCTATAACACCATATATTTT
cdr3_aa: CASSPLDRAYNTIYF

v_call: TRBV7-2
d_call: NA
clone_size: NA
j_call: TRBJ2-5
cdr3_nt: TGTGCCAGCAGCTTATCAGGGGTAGAGACCCAGTACTTC
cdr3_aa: CASSLSGVETQYF

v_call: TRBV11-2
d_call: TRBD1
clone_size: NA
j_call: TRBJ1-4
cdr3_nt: TGTGCCAGCAGCGGTGGACAGGGAATAGAAAAACTGTTTTTT
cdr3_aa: CASSGGQGIEKLFF

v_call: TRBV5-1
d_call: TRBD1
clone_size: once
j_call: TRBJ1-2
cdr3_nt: TGCGCCAGCAGCTTGGGACAGGGGGAAGTCGGCGGCTACACCTTC
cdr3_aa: CASSLGQGEVGGYTF

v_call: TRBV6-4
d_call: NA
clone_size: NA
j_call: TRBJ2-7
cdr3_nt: TGTGCCAGCAGTGACTGGGAGAGCGGTAGATCCTACGAGCAGTACTTC
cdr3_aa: CASSDWESGRSYEQYF

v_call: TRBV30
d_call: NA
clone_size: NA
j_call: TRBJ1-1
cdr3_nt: TGTGCCTGGAGTACCATTTCGCTTGACATGAACACTGAAGCTTTCTTT
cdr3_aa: CAWSTISLDMNTEAFF

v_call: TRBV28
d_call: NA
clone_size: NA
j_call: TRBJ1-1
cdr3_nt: TGTGCCATTGTACAGGGCCCGTGGACTGAAGCTTTCTTT
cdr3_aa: CAIVQGPWTEAFF

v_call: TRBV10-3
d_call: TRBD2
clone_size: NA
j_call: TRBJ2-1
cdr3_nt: TGTGCCATCCGGGGAGCGGGAGGGGACAATGAGCAGTTCTTC
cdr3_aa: CAIRGAGGDNEQFF

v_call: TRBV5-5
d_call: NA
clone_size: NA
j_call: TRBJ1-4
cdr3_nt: TGTGCCAGCAGCCCGCTCGGCGGGAATGAAAAACTGTTTTTT
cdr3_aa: CASSPLGGNEKLFF

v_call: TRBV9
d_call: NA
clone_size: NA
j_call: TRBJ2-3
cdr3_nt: TGTGCCAGCAGCTCAGGCTCGAGCGGATCAGATACGCAGTATTTT
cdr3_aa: CASSSGSSGSDTQYF

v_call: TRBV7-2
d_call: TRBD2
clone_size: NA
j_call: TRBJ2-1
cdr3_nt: TGTGCCAGCAGCACCGACCTGGGGGGGGAGTTCTTC
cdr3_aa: CASSTDLGGEFF

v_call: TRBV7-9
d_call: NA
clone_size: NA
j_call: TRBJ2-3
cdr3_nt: TGTGCCAGCAGCCAAGATAGGGGCGATACGCAGTATTTT
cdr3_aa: CASSQDRGDTQYF

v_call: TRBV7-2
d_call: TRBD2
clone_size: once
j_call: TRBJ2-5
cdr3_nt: TGTGCCAGCAGCTTAGCGGTTGGCGGGAGACAAGAGACCCAGTACTTC
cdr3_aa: CASSLAVGGRQETQYF

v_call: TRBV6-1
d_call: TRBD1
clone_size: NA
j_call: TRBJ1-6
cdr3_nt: TGTGCCAGCAGTGAAGCTTGGACAGGGGCTTCACCCCTCCACTTT
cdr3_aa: CASSEAWTGASPLHF

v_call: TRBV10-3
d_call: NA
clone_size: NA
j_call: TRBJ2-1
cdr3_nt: TGTGCCATCAGTGACGCCTACAATGAGCAGTTCTTC
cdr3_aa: CAISDAYNEQFF

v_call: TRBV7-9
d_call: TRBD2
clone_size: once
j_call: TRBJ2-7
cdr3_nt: TGTGCCAGCACACTCCCTAGCGGGATCCCCAACGAGCAGTACTTC
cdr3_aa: CASTLPSGIPNEQYF

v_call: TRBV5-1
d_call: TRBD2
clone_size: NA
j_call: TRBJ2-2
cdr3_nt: TGCGCCAGCAGCCCCGGGACTAGCGGGAGCACCGGGGAGCTGTTTTTT
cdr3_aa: CASSPGTSGSTGELFF

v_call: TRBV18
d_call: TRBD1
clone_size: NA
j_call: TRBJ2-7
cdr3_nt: TGTGCCAGCTCGCCCAGGGGGAACGGCGGCGAGCAGTACTTC
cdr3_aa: CASSPRGNGGEQYF

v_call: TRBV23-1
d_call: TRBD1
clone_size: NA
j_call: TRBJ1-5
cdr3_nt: TGCGCCAGCAGTCGGTTGAAGGGGGCCCAGGGGAATCAGCCCCAGCATTTT
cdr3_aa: CASSRLKGAQGNQPQHF

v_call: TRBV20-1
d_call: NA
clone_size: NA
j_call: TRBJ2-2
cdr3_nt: TGCAGTGCTAGACGCACCGGGGAGCTGTTTTTT
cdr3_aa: CSARRTGELFF

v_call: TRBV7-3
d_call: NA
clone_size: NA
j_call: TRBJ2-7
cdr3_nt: TGTGCCAGCAGTTATGACAGGTCCTACGAGCAGTACTTC
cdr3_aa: CASSYDRSYEQYF

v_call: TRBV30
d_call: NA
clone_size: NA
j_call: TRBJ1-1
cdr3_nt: TGTGCCTGGAGTCAAAACCCGGGAAACACTGAAGCTTTCTTT
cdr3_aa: CAWSQNPGNTEAFF

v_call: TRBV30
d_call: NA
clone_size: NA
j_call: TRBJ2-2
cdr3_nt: TGTGCCTGGAGTGTATTGGGGGCCTTTTACGGCGGGGAGCTGTTTTTT
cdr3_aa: CAWSVLGAFYGGELFF

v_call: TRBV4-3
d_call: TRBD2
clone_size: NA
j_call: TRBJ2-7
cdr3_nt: TGCGCCAGCAGCCAAGAAGGACTAGCGGGAGCCTACGAGCAGTACTTC
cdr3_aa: CASSQEGLAGAYEQYF

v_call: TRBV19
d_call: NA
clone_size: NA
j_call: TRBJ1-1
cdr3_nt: TGTGCCAGTCGAATCGGGGGGTTGGGCACTGAAGCTTTCTTT
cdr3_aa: CASRIGGLGTEAFF